This TCR beta chain is drawn from a study of circulating and synovial CD4+ cells in juvenile arthritis. Profiling relied on immunoSEQ multiplex PCR, and the TCRdb table lists in-frame clones only, not all of them. The repertoire has about 33,000 clones, roughly 96% of them found once; the top ten carry 0.16%. Trimming cost V 0 bases and J 7 bases; bases outside gene matches: 6. CDR3 length equals 15 residues. Germline lookup yields CDR1 SGHTA and CDR2 FQGTGA. Whole-study results and caveats: Compared with bulk blood, circulating pathogenic-like lymphocytes shared substantially more CDR3 sequences with synovial T cells. Bulk blood CD4 repertoires were more diverse than these. Overlap with synovium rose as more T cells were sequenced.

Concerning this clone itself: Its cognate antigen is unknown.

The J gene is TRBJ1-5, the V gene TRBV7-3; 7 bases align to TRBD1. Material: CD4+ T cells from blood. The sequence was obtained from a human donor with juvenile idiopathic arthritis. In DNA, the CDR3 is TGTGCCAGCAGCTTAACAGGCCAGGGGGACCAGCCCCAGCATTTT. Its translation is CASSLTGQGDQPQHF.